This TCR beta chain stems from a study of cytomegalovirus exposure and HLA in healthy donors. Across the whole study: Earlier work reported 100 million to 130 million unique TCR beta sequences from about 180 million T cells. Broader study findings: Donor immune exposure was known only as CMV serostatus. Many donors shared some public TCRs, even though most TCR sequences were rare. DRB1 showed the most TCR associations and HLA-C the fewest in a later analysis, as rates varied by HLA locus.

In regard to this clone: Its target is not known.

The J segment lost 13 bases and the V segment lost 2 bases, leaving 1 base of the junction unmatched. CDR1 and CDR2 (germline): MDHEN, SYDVKM. The CDR3 has 12 residues. PCR primers comprised 60 Vbeta and 13 Jbeta primers. TCRdb keeps only in-frame clones here, not all; method: immunoSEQ multiplex PCR. The data show some 200,000 clones, with around 86% seen just once and around 0.75% held by the top ten. The chain joins TRBV28 to TRBJ2-2; 10 nucleotides match TRBD2. Sequenced input: PBMCs. The source is a woman under 30 in good health and CMV-seronegative. CDR3 sequence reads: CASSLIAGGLFF. As DNA, the CDR3 is TGTGCCAGCAGTTTAATAGCGGGAGGGCTGTTTTTT.